This T cell receptor beta chain originates from a study of blood T cells in healthy people across ages. For the study at large: Through template switching, about one barcoded beta molecule was captured per two T cells, as measured in model experiments.

Sample-barcoded 5' priming and a J-beta primer mix drove a second PCR of about 6 to 12 cycles. TCRdb redid the calling of the 5' RACE reads with MiXCR, one entry per CDR3 protein. The data contain roughly 700,000 distinct CDR3 sequences, 49% of them seen just once; the ten biggest clones take up roughly 30%. CDR3 size: 16 residues. The V gene's germline CDR1 is SGHRS and CDR2 YFSETQ. Deletions cut 0 bases from V and 4 bases from J, with 14 bases between. This clonotype was counted a few times. This TCR came from a woman aged 55-75 years in good health. The material sequenced was blood. This chain links TRBV5-1 with TRBJ2-1, with D possibly TRBD2 on 6 matching bases. The CDR3 loop reads CASSLERRDLYNEQFF. CDR3 DNA: TGCGCCAGCAGCTTGGAGCGGCGGGACCTTTACAATGAGCAGTTCTTC.